This T cell receptor beta chain was profiled in a study of monozygotic twins with inflammatory bowel disease. The CDR3 is made up of 15 amino acids. Germline V gene sequence: CDR1 SGHRS, CDR2 YFSETQ. UMIs were attached via template switching, each with a 6-nucleotide sample barcode. For both chains, the TCRalpha and TCRbeta cDNA went through two nested PCRs of around 15 and 9 cycles. TCRdb reprocessed the 5' RACE reads and keeps a single row for each CDR3 protein, giving no DNA. The listing records a few hundred thousand distinct CDR3 sequences. Turning to this clonotype: What it recognizes is unknown.

The study's findings and limits: Repertoire similarity was not found to differ between concordant and discordant twins, possibly from limited power. Patients with IBD had less TCRbeta diversity (inverse Simpson) than their healthy co-twins.

Material for sequencing was blood. This TCR was sampled from a human donor with ulcerative colitis or Crohn's disease, or a healthy co-twin of an affected twin (not recorded which). The rearrangement links TRBV5-1 to TRBJ2-7; TCRdb selects TRBD1, and the lack of DNA leaves this call unchecked. CDR3: CASSRGQGQPYEQYF.